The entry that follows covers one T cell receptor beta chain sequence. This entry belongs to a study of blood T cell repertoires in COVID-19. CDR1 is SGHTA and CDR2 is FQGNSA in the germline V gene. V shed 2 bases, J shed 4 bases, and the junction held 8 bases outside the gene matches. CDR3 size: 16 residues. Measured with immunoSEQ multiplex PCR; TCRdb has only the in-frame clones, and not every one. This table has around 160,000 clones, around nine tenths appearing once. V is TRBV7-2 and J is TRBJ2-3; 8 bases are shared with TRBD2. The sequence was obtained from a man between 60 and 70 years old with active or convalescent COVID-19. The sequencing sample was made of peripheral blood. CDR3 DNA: TGTGCCAGCAGCTTAACCTATAGCGGGATCCCAGATACGCAGTATTTT. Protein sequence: CASSLTYSGIPDTQYF.